Listed here is a single T cell receptor beta chain. Its target is not known. Assay used: immunoSEQ multiplex PCR; TCRdb lists only in-frame clones, some missing. This sample carries 55,000 to 85,000 clones, roughly nine tenths of them seen once, and the ten largest clones take around 3.1%. This sample was taken from a study of cytotoxic CD8 clonotypes in ibrutinib-treated CLL. Whole-study findings and limits: Relative to age-matched healthy donors, clonality at baseline was higher, and it tracked circulating CD8+ T-cell counts.

This CDR3 is built from 12 residues. Trimming shortened V by 3 bases and J by 5 bases, and 5 bases separated the two germline ends. Per germline, CDR1 SNHLY and CDR2 FYNNEI. The chain employs TRBV2 and TRBJ1-5, with no clear D. The receptor was isolated from a human donor with chronic lymphocytic leukemia. The sample was PBMCs, taken after 12 months of ibrutinib treatment. The CDR3 region has the DNA TGTGCCAGCAGTGACAGCTATCAGCCCCAGCATTTT. This sequence encodes CASSDSYQPQHF.